These 21 T cell receptor beta chains came from one sample sequenced in a study of cytomegalovirus exposure and HLA in healthy donors. The PCR ran on 60 Vbeta and 13 Jbeta primers. The method was immunoSEQ multiplex PCR; TCRdb's version includes in-frame clones alone and lacks a portion of them. The table lists 95,000 to 100,000 clones, roughly 85% of them singletons. Sequencing was done on a sample of PBMCs. All receptors derive from a man between 25 and 39 years old in good health and CMV-seronegative.

The CDR3 loop is CASSYSYQGYEQYF. The CDR3 DNA is TGTGCCAGCAGTTACTCGTATCAGGGCTACGAGCAGTACTTC. The rearrangement uses TRBV6-5 and TRBJ2-7, with a possible D match to TRBD1 (5 bases). This CDR3 is 14 amino acids long. CDR1 and CDR2 (germline): MNHEY, SVGAGI. V lost 0 bases to trimming and J lost 3 bases, with 9 bases between them.

The rearrangement joins TRBV6-5 to TRBJ2-2; 10 nucleotides align to TRBD1. Trimming cost V 6 bases and J 5 bases; bases outside gene matches: 6. CDR3 size: 15 residues. From germline, CDR1 is MNHEY and CDR2 SVGAGI. CDR3 nucleotides: TGTGCCAGCAGGCAAGACAGGGGGCGGACCGGGGAGCTGTTTTTT. Amino acids: CASRQDRGRTGELFF.

This chain joins TRBV7-9 and TRBJ2-7, with TRBD2 as a possible D gene (6 bases). The CDR3 is 16 amino acids. The V and J ends lost 2 bases and 5 bases respectively, with 19 bases between them. Germline lookup yields CDR1 SEHNR and CDR2 FQNEAQ (reference sequence). This CDR3 reads CASSLLLVGGGHEQYF. DNA for the CDR3: TGTGCCAGCAGCTTACTCTTGGTGGGGGGTGGTCACGAGCAGTACTTC.

The chain has TRBV29-1 and TRBJ2-7; tentatively, D is TRBD2 (5 bases). Germline-derived CDR1 and CDR2 are SQVTM and ANQGSEA. The V end was cut by 7 bases, the J end by 1 base, with 11 bases between. The CDR3 contains 12 residues. The CDR3 DNA reads TGCAGCGCCCAGACTACATCCTACGAGCAGTACTTC. It yields the protein CSAQTTSYEQYF.

The gene calls are TRBV28 and TRBJ2-2; a weak D match, TRBD2 (5 bases). Germline values: CDR1 MDHEN, CDR2 SYDVKM. The CDR3 spans 15 residues. V lost 3 bases, J lost 6 bases, and 14 bases lay in between. The CDR3 region has the DNA TGTGCCAGCAGTTTCGGGCTCAACGGGGCCGGGGAGCTGTTTTTT. Its protein is CASSFGLNGAGELFF. The entire variable domain, with the rest obtained from reference TRBV28 and TRBJ2-2, is as follows: DVKVTQSSRYLVKRTGEKVFLECVQDMDHENMFWYRQDPGLGLRLIYFSYDVKMKEKGDIPEGYSVSREKKERFSLILESASTNQTSMYLCASSFGLNGAGELFFGEGSRLTVL.

V gene TRBV6-6 combines with J gene TRBJ1-5; D remains unclear. The CDR3 runs to 14 residues. Between the trimmed V and J ends, which lost 8 bases and 6 bases, there was a span of 17 bases. Per germline, CDR1 MNHNY and CDR2 SVGAGI (reference sequence). The CDR3 DNA reads TGTGCCAGCCTTAGCCGGGAGAAGGGTCAGCCCCAGCATTTT. Its protein is CASLSREKGQPQHF.

CDR3 DNA: TGTGCCAGCAGCTTGAACAGGGGGCCTAACTATGGCTACACCTTC. This translates into CASSLNRGPNYGYTF. The rearrangement links TRBV7-6 to TRBJ1-2; 9 bases line up with TRBD1. Germline loops: CDR1 SGHVS, CDR2 FNYEAQ. The CDR3 has 15 amino acids. Unmatched junction bases numbered 2, after V lost 3 bases and J lost 0 bases.

The CDR3 nucleotides are TGTGCCAGCAGCTTTCTTCTAGCGGGAAAGTCCTACGAGCAGTACTTC. As protein: CASSFLLAGKSYEQYF. This sequence joins TRBV5-6 and TRBJ2-7; 9 positions match TRBD2. The CDR3 has 16 amino acids. The V gene's germline CDR1 is SGHDT and CDR2 YYEEEE. With 2 bases clipped from V and 1 base from J, the junction kept 7 bases outside the gene matches.

The chain joins TRBV6-4 to TRBJ1-1, with 8 bases identical to TRBD1. Germline V gene sequence: CDR1 MRHNA, CDR2 SNTAGT. This CDR3 is built from 12 residues. The junction had 4 bases not matched to a gene; V was cut back by 6 bases and J by 7 bases. Here the CDR3 DNA reads TGTGCCAGCAGCCAGGGGGCGGGTGAAGCTTTCTTT. Translated: CASSQGAGEAFF.

This chain uses TRBV19 with TRBJ2-7; the match to TRBD1 covers 8 bases. The J segment lost 4 bases and the V segment lost 3 bases, leaving 8 bases of the junction unmatched. Germline-derived CDR1 and CDR2 are LNHDA and SQIVND (reference sequence). This CDR3 is built from 15 residues. The CDR3 protein is CASSIFTGGIYEQYF. As DNA, the CDR3 is TGTGCCAGTAGTATTTTCACAGGGGGTATTTACGAGCAGTACTTC.

The chain links TRBV2 to TRBJ1-1; 8 bases agree with TRBD1. CDR1 is SNHLY and CDR2 is FYNNEI in the germline V gene. The junction had 8 bases not matched to a gene; V was cut back by 6 bases and J by 2 bases. The CDR3 runs 15 residues. In DNA, the CDR3 is TGTGCCAGCAGCCGGGGACAGGAAAGTAACACTGAAGCTTTCTTT. Translating it yields CASSRGQESNTEAFF.

The V call is TRBV19, the J call TRBJ1-5; 8 bases map to TRBD1. The CDR3 consists of 15 residues. The germline CDR1 and CDR2 sequences are LNHDA and SQIVND (reference sequence). Trimming at V came to 5 bases and at J to 6 bases, leaving 9 bases not matched to a gene. This CDR3 is CASSPRQGYAQPQHF. The CDR3 DNA reads TGTGCCAGTAGTCCCCGACAGGGGTATGCTCAGCCCCAGCATTTT.

The chain links TRBV15 to TRBJ2-7; maybe TRBD1 (7 bases). Trimming left V 5 bases short and J 2 bases short, with 19 bases between. CDR1 and CDR2 (germline): LNHNV, YYDKDF (reference sequence). This CDR3 is built from 16 residues. CDR3 nucleotides: TGTGCCACCAGCGCTTCGCCAGGGGGAGGACCCTACGAGCAGTACTTC. Translation: CATSASPGGGPYEQYF.

In this sample, this clone turned up once. The chain uses TRBV7-2 and TRBJ2-7; 7 bases align to TRBD1. The germline gives CDR1 SGHTA, CDR2 FQGNSA. The CDR3 runs to 13 residues. J gave up 3 bases and V 5 bases, and 4 bases lay outside the gene matches. DNA of the CDR3: TGTGCCAGCAGCGTCCGGGACAGCTACGAGCAGTACTTC. Protein: CASSVRDSYEQYF.

Only a few counts were recorded for this clone. The chain combines TRBV7-2 with TRBJ2-7; D is perhaps TRBD2 (7 bases). Between the trimmed V and J ends, which lost 1 base and 2 bases, there was a span of 9 bases. Germline lookup yields CDR1 SGHTA and CDR2 FQGNSA. The CDR3 is 14 amino acids. DNA of the CDR3: TGTGCCAGCAGCTTAGAGGGGGGGCCCTACGAGCAGTACTTC. It yields the protein CASSLEGGPYEQYF.

This chain joins TRBV5-1 and TRBJ1-4, with TRBD1 identical over 9 bases. The V and J ends lost 1 base and 7 bases, in that order; junction bases with no gene match: 11. CDR1 and CDR2 from the germline V gene are SGHRS and YFSETQ. CDR3 length equals 17 residues. CDR3 nucleotide sequence: TGCGCCAGCAGCTTGTCTTCCAGACAGGGGGTGGGTGAAAAACTGTTTTTT. Residues: CASSLSSRQGVGEKLFF. Full variable domain (outside the CDR3, taken from reference TRBV5-1 and TRBJ1-4): KAGVTQTPRYLIKTRGQQVTLSCSPISGHRSVSWYQQTPGQGLQFLFEYFSETQRNKGNFPGRFSGRQFSNSRSEMNVSTLELGDSALYLCASSLSSRQGVGEKLFFGSGTQLSVL.

The CDR3 region has the DNA TGTGCCAGCACGCGGGACAGGGGAGGCGGAAACACCATATATTTT. Translating gives CASTRDRGGGNTIYF. The J gene is TRBJ1-3, the V gene TRBV2; TRBD1 matches at 10 bases. Germline CDR1 is SNHLY and CDR2 is FYNNEI. The CDR3 is 15 amino acids. The junction had 7 bases not matched to a gene; V was cut back by 7 bases and J by 4 bases.

The genes are TRBV5-6 and TRBJ1-6; 7 nucleotides match TRBD1. The trim removed 7 bases at V and 6 bases at J, leaving 7 bases unmatched. The germline CDR1 and CDR2 sequences are SGHDT and YYEEEE. The CDR3 contains 14 residues. CDR3 sequence: CASWSGQINSPLHF. In nucleotides, the CDR3 is TGTGCCAGCTGGTCGGGACAGATTAATTCACCCCTCCACTTT.

A remark on this clone: Other nucleotide sequences in the sample specify the same CDR3. This chain links TRBV5-6 with TRBJ1-2, with TRBD1 matching 9 bases. Trimming took 5 bases from V and 4 from J; bases not matched to a gene: 12. Germline values: CDR1 SGHDT, CDR2 YYEEEE. This CDR3 is 16 amino acids long. Here the CDR3 reads CASRPGTGGSSYGYTF. The CDR3 DNA reads TGTGCCAGCAGGCCCGGAACAGGGGGCTCGAGCTATGGCTACACCTTC.

The V and J genes are TRBV29-1 and TRBJ2-7; D is possibly TRBD2 (7 bases). The length of the CDR3 is 15 residues. Germline CDR1 is SQVTM and CDR2 is ANQGSEA. The ends were cut back, 3 bases at V and 2 bases at J, with 17 bases in the middle. The CDR3 protein is CSVEAQGRGPYEQYF. Written as DNA, the CDR3 is TGCAGCGTTGAGGCCCAGGGGAGGGGACCCTACGAGCAGTACTTC.

This clone was picked up a small number of times. The chain links TRBV19 to TRBJ1-5; tentatively, D is TRBD1 (6 bases). Per germline, CDR1 LNHDA and CDR2 SQIVND (reference sequence). Trimming left V 7 bases short and J 1 base short, with 14 bases between. CDR3 size: 15 residues. The DNA for the CDR3 is TGTGCCAGTACCCCGTGGGGGCTGAGCAATCAGCCCCAGCATTTT. Encoded protein: CASTPWGLSNQPQHF. Complete variable domain (other parts from reference TRBV19 and TRBJ1-5): DGGITQSPKYLFRKEGQNVTLSCEQNLNHDAMYWYRQDPGQGLRLIYYSQIVNDFQKGDIAEGYSVSREKKESFPLTVTSAQKNPTAFYLCASTPWGLSNQPQHFGDGTRLSIL.